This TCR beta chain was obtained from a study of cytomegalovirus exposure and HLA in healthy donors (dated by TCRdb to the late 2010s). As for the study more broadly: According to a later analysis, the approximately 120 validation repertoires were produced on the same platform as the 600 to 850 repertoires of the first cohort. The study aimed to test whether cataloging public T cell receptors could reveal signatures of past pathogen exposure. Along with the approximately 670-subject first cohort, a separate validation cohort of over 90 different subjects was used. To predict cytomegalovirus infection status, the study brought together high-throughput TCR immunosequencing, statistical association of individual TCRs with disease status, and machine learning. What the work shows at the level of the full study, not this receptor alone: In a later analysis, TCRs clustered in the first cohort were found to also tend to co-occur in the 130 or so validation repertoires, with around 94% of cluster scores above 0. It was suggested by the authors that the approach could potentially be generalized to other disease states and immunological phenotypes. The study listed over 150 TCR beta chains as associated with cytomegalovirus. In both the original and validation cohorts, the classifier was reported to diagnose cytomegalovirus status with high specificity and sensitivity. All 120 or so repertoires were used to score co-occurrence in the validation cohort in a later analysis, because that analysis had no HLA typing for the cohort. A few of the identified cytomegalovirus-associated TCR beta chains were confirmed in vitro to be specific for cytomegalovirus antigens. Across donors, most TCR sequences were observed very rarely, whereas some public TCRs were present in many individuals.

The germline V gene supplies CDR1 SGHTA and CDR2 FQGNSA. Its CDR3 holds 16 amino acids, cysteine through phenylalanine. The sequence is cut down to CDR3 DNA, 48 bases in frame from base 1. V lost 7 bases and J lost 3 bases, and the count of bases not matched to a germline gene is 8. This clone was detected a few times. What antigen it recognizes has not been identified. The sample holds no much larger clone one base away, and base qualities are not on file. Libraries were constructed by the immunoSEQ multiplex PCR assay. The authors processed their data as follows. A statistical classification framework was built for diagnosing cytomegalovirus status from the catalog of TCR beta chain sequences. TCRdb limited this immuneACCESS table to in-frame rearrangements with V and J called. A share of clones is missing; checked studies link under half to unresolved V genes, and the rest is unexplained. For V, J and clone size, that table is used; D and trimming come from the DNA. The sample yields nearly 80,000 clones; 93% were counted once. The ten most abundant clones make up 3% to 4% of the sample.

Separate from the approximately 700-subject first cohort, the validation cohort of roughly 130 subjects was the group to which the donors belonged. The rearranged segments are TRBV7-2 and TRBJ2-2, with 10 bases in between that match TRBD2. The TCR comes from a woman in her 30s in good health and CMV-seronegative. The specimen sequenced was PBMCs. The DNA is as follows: TGTGCCAGCACCCCGGCTAGCGGGGGCCACACCGGGGAGCTGTTTTTT. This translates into CASTPASGGHTGELFF.